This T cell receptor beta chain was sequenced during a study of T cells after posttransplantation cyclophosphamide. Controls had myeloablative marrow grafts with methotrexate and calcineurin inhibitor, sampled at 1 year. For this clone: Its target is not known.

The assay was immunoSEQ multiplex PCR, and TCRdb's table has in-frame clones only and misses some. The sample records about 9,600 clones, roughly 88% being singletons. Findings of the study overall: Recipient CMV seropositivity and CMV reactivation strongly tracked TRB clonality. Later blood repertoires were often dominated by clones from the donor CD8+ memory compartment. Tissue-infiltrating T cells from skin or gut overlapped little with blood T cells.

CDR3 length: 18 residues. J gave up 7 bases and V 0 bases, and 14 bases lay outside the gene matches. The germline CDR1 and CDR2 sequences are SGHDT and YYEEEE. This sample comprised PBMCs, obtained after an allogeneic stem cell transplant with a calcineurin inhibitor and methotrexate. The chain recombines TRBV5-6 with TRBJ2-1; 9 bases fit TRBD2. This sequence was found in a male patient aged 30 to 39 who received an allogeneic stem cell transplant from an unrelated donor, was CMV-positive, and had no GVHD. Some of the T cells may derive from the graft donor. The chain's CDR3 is CASSLVAASASGINEQFF. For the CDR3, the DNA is TGTGCCAGCAGCTTGGTGGCTGCGTCGGCTAGCGGGATAAATGAGCAGTTCTTC.